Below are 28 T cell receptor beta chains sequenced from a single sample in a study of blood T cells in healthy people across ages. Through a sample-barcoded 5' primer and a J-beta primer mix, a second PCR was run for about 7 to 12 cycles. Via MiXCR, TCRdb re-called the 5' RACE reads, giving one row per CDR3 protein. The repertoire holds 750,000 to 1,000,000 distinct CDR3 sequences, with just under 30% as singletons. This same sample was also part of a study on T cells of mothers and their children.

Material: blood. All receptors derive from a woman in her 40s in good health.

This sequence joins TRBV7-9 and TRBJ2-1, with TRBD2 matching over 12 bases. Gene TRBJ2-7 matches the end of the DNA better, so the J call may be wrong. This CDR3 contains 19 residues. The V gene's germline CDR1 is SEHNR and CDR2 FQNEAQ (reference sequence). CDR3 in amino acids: CASLRLAGGPGESYNEQYF. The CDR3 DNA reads TGTGCCAGCCTTCGGCTAGCGGGGGGGCCAGGGGAGTCCTACAATGAGCAGTACTTC.

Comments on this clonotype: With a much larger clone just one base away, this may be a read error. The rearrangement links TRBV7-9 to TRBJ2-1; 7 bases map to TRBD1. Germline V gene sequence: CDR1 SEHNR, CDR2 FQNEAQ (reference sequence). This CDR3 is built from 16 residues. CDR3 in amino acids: CAGSWNRDSSYNEQFF. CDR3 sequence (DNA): TGTGCCGGCAGCTGGAACCGGGACAGCTCCTACAATGAGCAGTTCTTC.

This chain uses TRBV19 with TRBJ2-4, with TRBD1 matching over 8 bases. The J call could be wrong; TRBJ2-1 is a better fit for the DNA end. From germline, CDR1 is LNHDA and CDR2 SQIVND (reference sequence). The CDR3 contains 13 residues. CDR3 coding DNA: TGTGCCAGTAGTACTCAATCCGGGACAGGGCAGTTCTTC. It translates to CASSTQSGTGQFF.

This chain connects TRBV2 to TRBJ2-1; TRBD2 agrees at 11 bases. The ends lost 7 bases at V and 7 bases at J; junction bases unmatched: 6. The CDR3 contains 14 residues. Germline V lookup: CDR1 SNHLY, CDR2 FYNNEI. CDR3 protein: CASTIAGGLNEQFF. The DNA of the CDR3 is TGTGCCAGCACCATAGCGGGAGGGCTGAATGAGCAGTTCTTC.

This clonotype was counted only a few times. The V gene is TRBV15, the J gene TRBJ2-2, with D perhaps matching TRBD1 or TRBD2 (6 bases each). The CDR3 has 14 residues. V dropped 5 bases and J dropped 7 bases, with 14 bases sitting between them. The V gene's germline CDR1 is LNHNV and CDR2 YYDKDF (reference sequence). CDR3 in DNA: TGTGCCACCAGCGGAATAGGGGGGATCGGGGAGCTGTTTTTT. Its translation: CATSGIGGIGELFF.

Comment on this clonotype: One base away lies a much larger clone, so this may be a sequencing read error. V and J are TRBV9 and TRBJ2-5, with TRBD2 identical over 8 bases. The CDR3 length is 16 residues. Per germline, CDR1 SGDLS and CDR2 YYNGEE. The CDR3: CASIVVGAGGKETQYF. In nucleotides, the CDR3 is TGTGCCAGCATCGTAGTTGGGGCGGGGGGTAAGGAGACCCAGTACTTC.

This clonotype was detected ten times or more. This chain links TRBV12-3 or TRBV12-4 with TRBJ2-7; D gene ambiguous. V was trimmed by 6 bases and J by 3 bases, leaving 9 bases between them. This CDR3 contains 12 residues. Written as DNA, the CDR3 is TGTGCCAGCAGAGTCTCCCTCTACGAGCAGTACTTC. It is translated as CASRVSLYEQYF.

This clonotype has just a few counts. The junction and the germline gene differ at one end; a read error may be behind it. The CDR3 coding sequence is TGTGCTAGCAGCCTGCTATTAGGCGCAGATACGCAGTATTTT. Translation: CASSLLLGADTQYF. V usage is TRBV7-7 and J usage is TRBJ2-3, with D unresolved. This CDR3 has 14 residues. Germline V gene data show CDR1 as SSHAT and CDR2 as FNYEAQ (reference sequence).

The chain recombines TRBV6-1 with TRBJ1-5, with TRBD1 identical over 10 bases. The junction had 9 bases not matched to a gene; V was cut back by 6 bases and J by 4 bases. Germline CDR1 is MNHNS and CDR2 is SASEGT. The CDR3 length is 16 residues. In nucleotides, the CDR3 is TGTGCCAGCAGCCCGGGTAGGGGACAGGGGAATCAGCCCCAGCATTTT. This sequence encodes CASSPGRGQGNQPQHF.

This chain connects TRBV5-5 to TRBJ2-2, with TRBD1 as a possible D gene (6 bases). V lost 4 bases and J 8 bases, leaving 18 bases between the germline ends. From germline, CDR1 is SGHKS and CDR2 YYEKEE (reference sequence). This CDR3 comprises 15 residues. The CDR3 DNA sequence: TGTGCCAGCAGCCCGACAGGAGTCACGACGGGGGAGCTGTTTTTT. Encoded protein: CASSPTGVTTGELFF. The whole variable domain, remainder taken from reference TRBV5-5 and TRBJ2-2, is DAGVTQSPTHLIKTRGQQVTLRCSPISGHKSVSWYQQVLGQGPQFIFQYYEKEERGRGNFPDRFSARQFPNYSSELNVNALLLGDSALYLCASSPTGVTTGELFFGEGSRLTVL.

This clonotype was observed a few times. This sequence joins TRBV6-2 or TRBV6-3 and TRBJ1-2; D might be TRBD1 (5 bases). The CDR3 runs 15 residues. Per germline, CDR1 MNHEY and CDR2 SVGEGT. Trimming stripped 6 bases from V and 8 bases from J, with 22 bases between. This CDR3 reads CASRATGTGMSGYTF. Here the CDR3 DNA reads TGTGCCAGCAGAGCCACCGGGACGGGGATGTCGGGCTACACCTTC.

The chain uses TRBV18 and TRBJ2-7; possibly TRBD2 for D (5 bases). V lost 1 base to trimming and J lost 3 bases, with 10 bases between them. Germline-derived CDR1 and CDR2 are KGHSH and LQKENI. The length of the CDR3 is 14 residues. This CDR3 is CASSPQRKNYEQYF. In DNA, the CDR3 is TGTGCCAGCTCACCACAGCGGAAAAACTACGAGCAGTACTTC.

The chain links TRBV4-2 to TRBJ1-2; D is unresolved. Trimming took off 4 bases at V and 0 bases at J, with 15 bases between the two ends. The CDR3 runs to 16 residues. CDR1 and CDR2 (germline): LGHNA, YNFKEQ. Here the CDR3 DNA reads TGTGCCAGCAGCCCCCCAACCGGGTCGCCTAACTATGGCTACACCTTC. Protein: CASSPPTGSPNYGYTF.

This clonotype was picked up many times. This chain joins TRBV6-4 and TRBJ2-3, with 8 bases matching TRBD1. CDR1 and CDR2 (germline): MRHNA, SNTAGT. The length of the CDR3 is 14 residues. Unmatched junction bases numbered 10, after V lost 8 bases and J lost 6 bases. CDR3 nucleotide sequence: TGTGCCAGCTCCCCGGGACAGGATAGCGATACGCAGTATTTT. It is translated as CASSPGQDSDTQYF.

The CDR3 bases are TGTGCCAGCAGCTTACGGGCGGGGGGCCGTCAGCGCGAGCAGTACTTC. Translating gives CASSLRAGGRQREQYF. This chain uses TRBV13 with TRBJ2-7, with 8 bases matching TRBD2. Germline V gene data show CDR1 as PRHDT and CDR2 as FYEKMQ (reference sequence). V gave up 2 bases and J gave up 6 bases; unmatched junction bases: 12. The CDR3 spans 16 residues.

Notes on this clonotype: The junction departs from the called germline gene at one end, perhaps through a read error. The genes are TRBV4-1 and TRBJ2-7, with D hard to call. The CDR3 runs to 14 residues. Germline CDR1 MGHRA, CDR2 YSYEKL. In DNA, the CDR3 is TGCGCCAGCGCCATGGGGTCCGACTCCTACAAGCAGTACTTC. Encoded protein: CASAMGSDSYKQYF.

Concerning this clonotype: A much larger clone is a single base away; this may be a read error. DNA for the CDR3: TGTGCCAGCAGCTTAGTTAGTTCCGGGACAGGCGGGTACTTC. It encodes CASSLVSSGTGGYF. The rearrangement links TRBV7-2 to TRBJ2-5; 8 positions match TRBD1. With 1 base clipped from V and 13 bases from J, the junction kept 11 bases outside the gene matches. This CDR3 has 14 amino acids. Germline V gene data show CDR1 as SGHTA and CDR2 as FQGNSA. Looking up the rest from reference TRBV7-2 and TRBJ2-5 gives the full variable domain: GAGVSQSPSNKVTEKGKDVELRCDPISGHTALYWYRQSLGQGLEFLIYFQGNSAPDKSGLPSDRFSAERTGGSVSTLTIQRTQQEDSAVYLCASSLVSSGTGGYFGPGTRLLVL.

CDR3 nucleotides: TGTGCCAGCAGCCAAGATGACGTAGGGGTGCGTGGCTACACCTTC. Its protein is CASSQDDVGVRGYTF. This chain uses TRBV3-1 with TRBJ1-2, with D possibly being TRBD1 (5 bases). V was clipped by 0 bases and J by 7 bases, with 15 bases between them. Germline V gene lookup returns CDR1 LGHDT and CDR2 YNNKEL (reference sequence). This CDR3 is built from 15 residues. Drawing the rest from reference TRBV3-1 and TRBJ1-2, the complete variable domain is DTAVSQTPKYLVTQMGNDKSIKCEQNLGHDTMYWYKQDSKKFLKIMFSYNNKELIINETVPNRFSPKSPDKAHLNLHINSLELGDSAVYFCASSQDDVGVRGYTFGSGTRLTVV.

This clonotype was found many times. The CDR3 is CASSASPRDFYEQYF. The CDR3, as DNA: TGTGCCAGCAGCGCCTCCCCGAGGGACTTCTACGAGCAGTACTTC. J is TRBJ2-7 and V is TRBV9; D may be TRBD2 (6 bases). Trimming stripped 3 bases from V and 3 bases from J, with 16 bases between. The germline V gene encodes CDR1 SGDLS and CDR2 YYNGEE. The CDR3 covers 15 residues.

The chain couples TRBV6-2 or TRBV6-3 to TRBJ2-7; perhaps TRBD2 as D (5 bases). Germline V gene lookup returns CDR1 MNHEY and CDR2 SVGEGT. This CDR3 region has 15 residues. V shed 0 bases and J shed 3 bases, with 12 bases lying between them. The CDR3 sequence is CASSYSLSRDYEQYF. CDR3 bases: TGTGCCAGCAGTTACTCCTTGTCCCGGGACTACGAGCAGTACTTC.

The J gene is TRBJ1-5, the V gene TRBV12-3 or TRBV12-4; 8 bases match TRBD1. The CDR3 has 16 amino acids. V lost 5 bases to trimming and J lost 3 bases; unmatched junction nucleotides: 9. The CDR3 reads CASSPTGDPANQPQHF. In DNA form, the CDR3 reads TGTGCCAGCAGTCCGACAGGGGATCCGGCCAATCAGCCCCAGCATTTT.

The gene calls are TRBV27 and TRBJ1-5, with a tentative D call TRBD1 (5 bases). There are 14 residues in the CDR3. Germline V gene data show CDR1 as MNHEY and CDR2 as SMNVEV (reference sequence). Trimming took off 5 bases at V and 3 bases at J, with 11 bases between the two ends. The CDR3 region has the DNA TGTGCCAGCAGTGGCGACAGCCTCAATCAGCCCCAGCATTTT. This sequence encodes CASSGDSLNQPQHF.

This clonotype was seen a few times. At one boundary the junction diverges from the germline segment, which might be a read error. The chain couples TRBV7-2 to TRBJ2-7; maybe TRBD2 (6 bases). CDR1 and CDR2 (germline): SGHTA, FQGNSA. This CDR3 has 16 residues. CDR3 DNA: TGTGCCGGCAGCTTAGCTGGAGGCGGGATCTCCTACGAGCAGTACTTC. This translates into CAGSLAGGGISYEQYF.

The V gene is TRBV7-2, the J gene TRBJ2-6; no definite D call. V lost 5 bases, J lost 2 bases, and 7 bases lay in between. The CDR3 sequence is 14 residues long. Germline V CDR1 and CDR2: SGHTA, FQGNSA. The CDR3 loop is CASSPQAGANVLTF. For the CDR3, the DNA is TGTGCCAGCAGCCCCCAGGCTGGGGCCAACGTCCTGACTTTC.

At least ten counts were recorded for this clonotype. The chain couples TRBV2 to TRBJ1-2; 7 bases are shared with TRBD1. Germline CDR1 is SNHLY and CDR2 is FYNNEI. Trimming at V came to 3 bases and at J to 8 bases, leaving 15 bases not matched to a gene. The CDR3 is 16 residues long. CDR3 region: CASSEDRTPVGGGYTF. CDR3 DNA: TGTGCCAGCAGTGAGGACAGGACCCCGGTAGGAGGCGGCTACACCTTC.

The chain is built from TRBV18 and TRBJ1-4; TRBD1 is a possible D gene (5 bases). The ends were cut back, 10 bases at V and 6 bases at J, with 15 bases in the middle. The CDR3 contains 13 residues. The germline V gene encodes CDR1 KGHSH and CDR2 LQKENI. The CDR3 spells CATGDGLDEKLFF. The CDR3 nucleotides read TGTGCCACCGGGGACGGGTTGGATGAAAAACTGTTTTTT.

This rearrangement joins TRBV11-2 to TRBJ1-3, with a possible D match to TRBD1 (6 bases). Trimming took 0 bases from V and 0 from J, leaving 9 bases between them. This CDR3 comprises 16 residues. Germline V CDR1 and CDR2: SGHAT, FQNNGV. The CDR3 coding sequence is TGTGCCAGCAGCTTAGAAGGGGGATTCTCTGGAAACACCATATATTTT. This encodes CASSLEGGFSGNTIYF.

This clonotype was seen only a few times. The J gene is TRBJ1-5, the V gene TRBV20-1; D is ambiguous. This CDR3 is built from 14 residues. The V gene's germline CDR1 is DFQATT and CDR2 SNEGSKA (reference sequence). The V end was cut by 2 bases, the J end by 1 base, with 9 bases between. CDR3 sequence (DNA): TGCAGTGCTAGACTCGGACTGAGCAATCAGCCCCAGCATTTT. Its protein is CSARLGLSNQPQHF.